This TCR beta chain derives from a study of blood T cell repertoires in COVID-19. Background on the study: The United States, Italy and Spain were the sources of the acute and convalescent COVID-19 samples.

Clones were read by immunoSEQ multiplex PCR, and TCRdb kept only the in-frame ones, dropping some. The data hold roughly 330,000 clones, with over 70% observed a single time. The sample was peripheral blood. This clonotype was obtained from a woman aged 45-60 years with acute or convalescent COVID-19.

For the CDR3, the DNA is TGTGCCAGCAGCTCACAGGGATCTGGAGAAAAACTGTTTTTT. This encodes CASSSQGSGEKLFF. This chain links TRBV7-9 with TRBJ1-4; D perhaps matches TRBD1 (6 bases). The V gene's germline CDR1 is SEHNR and CDR2 FQNEAQ (reference sequence). The CDR3 consists of 14 residues. The germline V and J ends were trimmed by 4 bases and 8 bases, with 14 bases remaining between them.